This T cell receptor (beta chain) appears in the sequencing data of a study of a mutant IDH1 vaccine in newly diagnosed glioma (dated by TCRdb to the early 2020s). The study in broad terms: Across visits V03 through V10, patients got a total of eight vaccinations, given in weeks 1, 3, 5, 7, 11, 15, 19 and 23. In the chemotherapy-containing groups, vaccination started alongside temozolomide cycles, whereas in patients who had radiotherapy alone it started 4-6 weeks after radiotherapy. Of the 32 patients who were treated, 62.5% were male and approximately 38% were female, and the mean age was around 40 years. Before enrollment, patients had received standard therapy of radiotherapy alone, temozolomide alone, or radiochemotherapy with temozolomide; most received the combination. Peripheral blood was collected at six visits: V03 (baseline), V05, V07, V10, V12 and V13. For exploratory analyses, longitudinal TCRB deep sequencing was carried out in about two dozen treated patients wherever samples were available. What the authors observed across the whole study: PBMC samples for TCRB deep sequencing were selected based on availability. Immune responses induced by the vaccine were seen in over 80% of patients across multiple MHC alleles. Changes in the top peripheral T cell clonotypes picked up by TCRB sequencing did not appear to be linked to pseudoprogression. The authors stated that sample limitations prevented analyses of patient blood samples from being reproduced.

About this clone: This clone's antigen is unknown. Base qualities were left out, and no much larger clone turns up one base away.

The CDR3 goes from the cysteine to the phenylalanine over 13 residues. CDR3 DNA only is kept here, 39 bases in frame from base 1. Between the V and J ends, shortened by 5 bases and 5 bases respectively, the junction contains 12 bases. The germline V gene (reference sequence) specifies MNHEY as CDR1 and SMNVEV as CDR2. According to the study, the label for this sample's time point signals: week 11, during vaccination. A 20-mer mutant IDH1 peptide at 300 micrograms in Montanide made up each vaccine dose, which was injected subcutaneously together with topical imiquimod. All donors had newly diagnosed IDH1-mutant astrocytomas of WHO grade 3 or 4 that showed loss of nuclear ATRX. The samples were drawn from NOA16, a multicentre, single-arm, open-label phase I trial in Germany that tested a mutant IDH1 peptide vaccine in humans for the first time. Genomic DNA for TCRB sequencing was extracted from EDTA blood using the DNeasy Blood and Tissue Kit.

The method was the immunoSEQ multiplex PCR assay. Rearranged TCR beta chain sequences were amplified using the hsTCRB Kit according to the manufacturer's protocol. An Illumina MiSeq was used to sequence the TCRB libraries. The authors' pipeline ran thus. The kit vendor's proprietary platform handled demultiplexing, trimming and gene mapping. Imported from immuneACCESS, the table was reduced by TCRdb to in-frame sequences with V and J called. These copies leave out some clones; in studies compared against another copy, an unresolved V gene accounts for under half, and the cause of the remainder is not known. V and J calls and clone size follow that table, whereas D and trimming were derived from the DNA. Recorded for this sample are about 32,000 clones; under 80% of them occurred a single time. The ten largest clones capture roughly 22% of the sample.

The sequencing here drew on PBMCs, taken from a glioma patient whose treatment included an IDH1 peptide vaccine. The chain is assembled from TRBV27 and TRBJ1-1, with the D gene not confidently named. The receptor's source is a man aged 25-45 years with glioma. The CDR3 protein sequence reads: CASSPILGTEAFF. The DNA sequence is given as TGTGCCAGCAGTCCTATCCTAGGTACTGAAGCTTTCTTT.